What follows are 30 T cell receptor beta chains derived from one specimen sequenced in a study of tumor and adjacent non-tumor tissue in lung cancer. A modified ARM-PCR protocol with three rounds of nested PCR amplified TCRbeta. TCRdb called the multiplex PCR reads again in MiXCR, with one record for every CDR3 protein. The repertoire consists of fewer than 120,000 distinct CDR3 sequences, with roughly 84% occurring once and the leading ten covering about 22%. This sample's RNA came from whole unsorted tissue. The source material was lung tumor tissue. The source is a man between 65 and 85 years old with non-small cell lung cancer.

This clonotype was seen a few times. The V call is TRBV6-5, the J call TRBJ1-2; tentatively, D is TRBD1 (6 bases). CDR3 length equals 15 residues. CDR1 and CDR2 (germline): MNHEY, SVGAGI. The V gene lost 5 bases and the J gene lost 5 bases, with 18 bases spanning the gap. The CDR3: CASSTTGMGAYGYTF. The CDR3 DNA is TGTGCCAGCAGTACTACAGGGATGGGCGCATATGGCTACACCTTC.

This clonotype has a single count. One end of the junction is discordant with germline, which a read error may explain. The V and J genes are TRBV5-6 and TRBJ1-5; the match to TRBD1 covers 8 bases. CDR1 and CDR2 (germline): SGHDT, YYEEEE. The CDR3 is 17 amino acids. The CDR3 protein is CASSLSTGQGNNRPQHF. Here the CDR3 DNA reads TGTGCCAGCAGCTTGTCGACCGGACAGGGAAACAATCGGCCCCAGCATTTT.

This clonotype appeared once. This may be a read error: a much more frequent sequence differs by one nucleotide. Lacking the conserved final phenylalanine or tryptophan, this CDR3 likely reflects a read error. In DNA, the CDR3 is TGCAGTGCTAGCAACGCCGGGACAGGGACAATGGATACGCAGTATTCT. It yields the protein CSASNAGTGTMDTQYS. The J gene is TRBJ2-3, the V gene TRBV20-1; 9 bases match TRBD1. Germline V gene data show CDR1 as DFQATT and CDR2 as SNEGSKA (reference sequence). The ends lost 3 bases at V and 6 bases at J; junction bases unmatched: 13. This CDR3 has 16 amino acids.

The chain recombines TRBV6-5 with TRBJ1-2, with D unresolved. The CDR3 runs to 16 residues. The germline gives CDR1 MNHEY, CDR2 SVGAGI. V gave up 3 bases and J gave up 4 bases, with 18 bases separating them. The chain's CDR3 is CASSYVLLVLFYGYTF. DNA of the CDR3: TGTGCCAGCAGTTATGTTCTGCTGGTTCTTTTCTATGGCTACACCTTC.

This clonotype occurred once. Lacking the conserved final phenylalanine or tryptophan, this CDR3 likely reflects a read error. CDR3 coding DNA: TGTGCCAGCAGTTCCCCGGGCAGTACGAAAGAGACCCAGTACCCC. Its protein product is CASSSPGSTKETQYP. The chain links TRBV7-9 to TRBJ2-5; D is undetermined. CDR3 length: 15 amino acids. V gave up 6 bases and J gave up 3 bases, with 17 bases separating them. Germline CDR1 is SEHNR and CDR2 is FQNEAQ (reference sequence).

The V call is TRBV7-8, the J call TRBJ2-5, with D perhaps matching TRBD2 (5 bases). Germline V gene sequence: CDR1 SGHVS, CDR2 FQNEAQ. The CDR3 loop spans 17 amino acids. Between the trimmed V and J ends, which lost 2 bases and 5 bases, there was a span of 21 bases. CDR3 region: CASSLTSSGTGWETQYF. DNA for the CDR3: TGTGCCAGCAGCTTAACGTCGAGCGGAACTGGGTGGGAGACCCAGTACTTC.

The CDR3 coding sequence is TGCGCCAGCAGGTCACCGGGACCCTCTTATCAAGAGCAGTTCTTC. Translating it yields CASRSPGPSYQEQFF. The V call is TRBV10-2, the J call TRBJ2-1; D tentatively fits TRBD1 or TRBD2 (5 bases each). The CDR3 contains 15 residues. Trimming cost V 6 bases and J 10 bases, with 22 bases left between them. Germline CDR1 and CDR2: WSHSY and SAAADI.

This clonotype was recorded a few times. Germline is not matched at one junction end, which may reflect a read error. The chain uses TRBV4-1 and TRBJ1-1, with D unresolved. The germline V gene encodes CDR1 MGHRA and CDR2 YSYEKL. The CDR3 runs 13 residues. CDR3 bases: TGTGCCAGCAGCCAAGATGGACGGGCTGAAGCTTTCTTT. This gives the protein CASSQDGRAEAFF.

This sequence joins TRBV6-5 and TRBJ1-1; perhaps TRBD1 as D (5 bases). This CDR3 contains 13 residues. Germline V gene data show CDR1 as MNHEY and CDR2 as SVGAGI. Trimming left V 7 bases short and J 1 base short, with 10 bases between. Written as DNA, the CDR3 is TGTGCCAGCAATGGTACAGGGAACACTGAAGCTTTCTTT. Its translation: CASNGTGNTEAFF.

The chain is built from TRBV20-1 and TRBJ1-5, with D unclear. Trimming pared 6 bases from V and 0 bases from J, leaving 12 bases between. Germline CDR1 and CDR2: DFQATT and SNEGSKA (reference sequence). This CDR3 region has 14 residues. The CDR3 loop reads CSAIDKGSNQPQHF. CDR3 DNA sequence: TGCAGTGCCATTGATAAGGGTAGCAATCAGCCCCAGCATTTT.

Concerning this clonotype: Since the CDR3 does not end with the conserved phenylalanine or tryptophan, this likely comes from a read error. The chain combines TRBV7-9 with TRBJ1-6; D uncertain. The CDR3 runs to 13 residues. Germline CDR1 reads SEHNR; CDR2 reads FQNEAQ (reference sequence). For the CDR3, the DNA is TGTGCCTGCAGCTTCGGGAGCGACGCACCCCTCCACTTG. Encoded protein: CACSFGSDAPLHL.

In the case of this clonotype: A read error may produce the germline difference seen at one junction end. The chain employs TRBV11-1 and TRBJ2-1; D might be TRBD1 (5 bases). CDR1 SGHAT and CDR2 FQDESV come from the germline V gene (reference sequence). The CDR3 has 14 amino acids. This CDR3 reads CVSSLVTRVDEQFF. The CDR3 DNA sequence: TGTGTCAGCAGCCTAGTTACCAGGGTCGATGAGCAGTTCTTC.

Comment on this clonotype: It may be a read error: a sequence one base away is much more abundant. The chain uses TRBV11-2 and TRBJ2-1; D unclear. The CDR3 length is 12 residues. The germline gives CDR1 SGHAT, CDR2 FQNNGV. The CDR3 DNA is TGTGACAGCAGCTTTCTGGGAAATGAGCAGTTCTTC. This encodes CDSSFLGNEQFF. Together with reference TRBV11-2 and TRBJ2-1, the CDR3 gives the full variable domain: EAGVAQSPRYKIIEKRQSVAFWCNPISGHATLYWYQQILGQGPKLLIQFQNNGVVDDSQLPKDRFSAERLKGVDSTLKIQPAKLEDSAVYLCDSSFLGNEQFFGPGTRLTVL.

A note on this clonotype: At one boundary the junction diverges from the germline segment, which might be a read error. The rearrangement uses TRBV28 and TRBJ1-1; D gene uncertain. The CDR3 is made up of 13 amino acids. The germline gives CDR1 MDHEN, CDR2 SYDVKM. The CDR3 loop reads CDSSLEVGTQAFF. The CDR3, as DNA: TGTGACAGCAGTTTAGAGGTGGGAACTCAAGCTTTCTTT.

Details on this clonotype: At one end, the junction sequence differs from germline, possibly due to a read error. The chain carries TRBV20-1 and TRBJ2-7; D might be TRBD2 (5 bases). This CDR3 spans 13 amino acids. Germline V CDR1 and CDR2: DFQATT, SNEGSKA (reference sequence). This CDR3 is CSTRLPLLDGQYF. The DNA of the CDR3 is TGCAGTACTAGGCTTCCGCTCCTGGACGGGCAGTACTTC.

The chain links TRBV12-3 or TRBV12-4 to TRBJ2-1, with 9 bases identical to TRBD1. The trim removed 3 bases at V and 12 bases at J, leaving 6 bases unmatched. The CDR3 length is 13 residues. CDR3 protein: CASSFDRGSGQFF. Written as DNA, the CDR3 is TGTGCCAGCAGTTTCGACAGGGGGAGTGGGCAGTTCTTC.

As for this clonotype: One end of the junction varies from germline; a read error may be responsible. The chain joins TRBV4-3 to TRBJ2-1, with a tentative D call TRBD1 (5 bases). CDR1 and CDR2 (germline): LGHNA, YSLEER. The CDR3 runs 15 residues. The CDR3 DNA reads TGCGTCAGCAGCCAAGAATTAGGGGCTGGGAATGAGCAGTTCTTC. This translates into CVSSQELGAGNEQFF.

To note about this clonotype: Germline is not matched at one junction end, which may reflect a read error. The CDR3 DNA reads as TGTGTCAGCAGGACCGGGACAGGGTTCGTCACTGAAACTTTCTTT. Translated, it gives CVSRTGTGFVTETFF. This chain links TRBV6-5 with TRBJ1-1, with TRBD1 matching 9 bases. Germline V lookup: CDR1 MNHEY, CDR2 SVGAGI. This CDR3 has 15 amino acids.

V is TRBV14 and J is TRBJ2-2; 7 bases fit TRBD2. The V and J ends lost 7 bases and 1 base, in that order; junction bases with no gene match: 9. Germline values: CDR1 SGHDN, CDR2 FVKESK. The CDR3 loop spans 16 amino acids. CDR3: CASMRTSVVNTGELFF. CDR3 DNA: TGTGCCAGCATGCGAACTAGCGTAGTGAACACCGGGGAGCTGTTTTTT.

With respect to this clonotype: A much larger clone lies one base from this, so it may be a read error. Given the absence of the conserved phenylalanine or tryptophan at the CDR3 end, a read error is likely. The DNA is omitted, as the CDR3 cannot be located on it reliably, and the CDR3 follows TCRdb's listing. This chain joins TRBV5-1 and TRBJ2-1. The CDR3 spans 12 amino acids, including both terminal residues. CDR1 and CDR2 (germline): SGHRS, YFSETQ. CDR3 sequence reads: CASSLEGRPLFL.

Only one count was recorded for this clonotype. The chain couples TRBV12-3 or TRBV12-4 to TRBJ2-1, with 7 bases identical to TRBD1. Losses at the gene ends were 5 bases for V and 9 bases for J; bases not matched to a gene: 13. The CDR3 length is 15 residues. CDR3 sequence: CASSPQGLRFIEQFF. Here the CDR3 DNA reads TGTGCCAGCAGTCCACAGGGGTTAAGGTTCATTGAGCAGTTCTTC.

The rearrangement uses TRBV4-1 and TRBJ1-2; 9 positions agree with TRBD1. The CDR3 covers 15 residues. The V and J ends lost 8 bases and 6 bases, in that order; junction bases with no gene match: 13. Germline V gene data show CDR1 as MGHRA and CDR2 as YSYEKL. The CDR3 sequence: CASYRAGQGFDGYTF. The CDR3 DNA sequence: TGCGCCAGCTACCGCGCGGGACAGGGTTTTGATGGCTACACCTTC.

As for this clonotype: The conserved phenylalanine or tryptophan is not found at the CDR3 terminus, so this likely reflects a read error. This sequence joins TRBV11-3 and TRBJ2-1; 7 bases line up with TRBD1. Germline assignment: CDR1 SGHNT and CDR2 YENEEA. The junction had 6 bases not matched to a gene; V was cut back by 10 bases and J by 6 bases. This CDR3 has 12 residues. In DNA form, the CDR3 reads TGTGCCAACTCGGACAGGCGCAATGAGCAGTTCGTC. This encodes CANSDRRNEQFV.

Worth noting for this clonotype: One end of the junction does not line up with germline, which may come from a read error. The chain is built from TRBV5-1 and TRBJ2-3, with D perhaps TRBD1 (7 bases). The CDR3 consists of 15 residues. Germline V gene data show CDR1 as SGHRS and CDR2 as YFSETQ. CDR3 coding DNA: TGCGCCAGCAGACAGGGGACTGCCATCACAGGTACGCAGTATTTT. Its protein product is CASRQGTAITGTQYF.

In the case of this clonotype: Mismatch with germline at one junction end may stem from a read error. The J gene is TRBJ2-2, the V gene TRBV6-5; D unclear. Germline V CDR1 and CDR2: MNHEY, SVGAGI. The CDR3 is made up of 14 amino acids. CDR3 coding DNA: TGTGTCAGCGAGGCACTCAAGAACACCGGGGAGCTGTTTTTT. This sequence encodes CVSEALKNTGELFF.

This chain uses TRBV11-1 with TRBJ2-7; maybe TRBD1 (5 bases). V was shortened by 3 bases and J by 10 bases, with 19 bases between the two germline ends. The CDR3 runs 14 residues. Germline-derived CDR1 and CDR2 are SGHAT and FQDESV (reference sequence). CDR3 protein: CASSFRETTYGQYF. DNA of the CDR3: TGTGCCAGCAGCTTCAGGGAAACGACCTACGGCCAGTACTTC.

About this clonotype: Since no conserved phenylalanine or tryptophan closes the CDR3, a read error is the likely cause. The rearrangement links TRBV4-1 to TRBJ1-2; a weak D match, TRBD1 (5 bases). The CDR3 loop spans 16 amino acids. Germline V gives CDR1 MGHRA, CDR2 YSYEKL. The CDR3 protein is CTSSQGPGLYLYGYTY. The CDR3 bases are TGCACCAGCAGCCAAGGACCAGGGCTTTACCTCTATGGCTACACCTAC.

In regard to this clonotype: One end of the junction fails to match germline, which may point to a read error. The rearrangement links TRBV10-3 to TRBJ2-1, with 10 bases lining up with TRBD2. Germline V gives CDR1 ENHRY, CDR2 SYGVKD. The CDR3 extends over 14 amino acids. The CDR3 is CAIRRAGGYNEQSF. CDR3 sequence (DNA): TGTGCCATCAGGAGAGCGGGAGGGTACAATGAGCAGTCCTTC.

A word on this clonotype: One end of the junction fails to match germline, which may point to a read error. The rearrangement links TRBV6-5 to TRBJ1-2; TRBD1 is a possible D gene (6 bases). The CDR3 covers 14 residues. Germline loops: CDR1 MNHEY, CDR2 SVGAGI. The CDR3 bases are TGTGCCAACAGTTACTCGGGACAAGGGTATGACTACACCTTC. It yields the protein CANSYSGQGYDYTF.

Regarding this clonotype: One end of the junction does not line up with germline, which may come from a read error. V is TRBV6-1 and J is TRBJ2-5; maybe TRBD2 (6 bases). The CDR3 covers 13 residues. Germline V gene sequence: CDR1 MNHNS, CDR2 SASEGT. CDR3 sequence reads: CASSRTGEETQHF. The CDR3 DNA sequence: TGTGCCAGCAGTCGGACGGGGGAAGAGACCCAGCACTTC.